The next 31 T cell receptor beta chains were all read from a single sample in a study of blood T cell repertoires in COVID-19. TCRdb's copy holds only in-frame clones and misses some; the assay was immunoSEQ multiplex PCR. This sample has about 240,000 clones, with approximately 90% found just once. The sequencing input was peripheral blood. The receptors stem from a man aged 60 to 69 who had recovered from COVID-19.

Only a few counts were recorded for this clone. This chain uses TRBV10-3 with TRBJ1-1; D perhaps matches TRBD1 (5 bases). V shed 6 bases and J shed 5 bases, with 13 bases lying between them. CDR1 and CDR2 (germline): ENHRY, SYGVKD. This CDR3 is built from 13 residues. The CDR3 sequence is CAISPTVGTEAFF. The CDR3 coding sequence is TGTGCCATCAGCCCGACAGTGGGAACTGAAGCTTTCTTT.

The chain recombines TRBV5-1 with TRBJ1-1; D perhaps matches TRBD1 (5 bases). Germline V CDR1 and CDR2: SGHRS, YFSETQ. The CDR3 sequence is 17 residues long. V lost 3 bases and J lost 3, with 21 bases in between. CDR3 nucleotide sequence: TGCGCCAGCAGCTCGGCCTTCGGGGGGAGAGAGTACACTGAAGCTTTCTTT. Translation gives CASSSAFGGREYTEAFF.

The genes are TRBV28 and TRBJ1-6; perhaps TRBD1 as D (6 bases). The CDR3 totals 15 residues. Germline V gene lookup returns CDR1 MDHEN and CDR2 SYDVKM. Trimming pared 11 bases from V and 0 bases from J, leaving 14 bases between. The CDR3, as DNA: TGTGCCGCGGGGGGCGCGTACTCCTATAATTCACCCCTCCACTTT. Residues: CAAGGAYSYNSPLHF.

This chain uses TRBV11-2 with TRBJ1-2; possible D gene TRBD1, 6 bases. Germline loops: CDR1 SGHAT, CDR2 FQNNGV. The CDR3 extends over 14 amino acids. Trimming removed 5 bases from V and 4 bases from J, with 14 bases in between. CDR3 sequence reads: CASSPSGTIYGYTF. CDR3 DNA sequence: TGTGCCAGCAGCCCATCCGGGACAATCTATGGCTACACCTTC. Complete variable domain (other parts from reference TRBV11-2 and TRBJ1-2): EAGVAQSPRYKIIEKRQSVAFWCNPISGHATLYWYQQILGQGPKLLIQFQNNGVVDDSQLPKDRFSAERLKGVDSTLKIQPAKLEDSAVYLCASSPSGTIYGYTFGSGTRLTVV.

The V gene is TRBV2, the J gene TRBJ2-3; a weak D match, TRBD1 (6 bases). This CDR3 comprises 11 residues. Germline loops: CDR1 SNHLY, CDR2 FYNNEI. The V end lost 10 bases, the J end lost 3 bases, and 8 bases lay between the germline ends. In DNA form, the CDR3 reads TGTGCCACCGGACAGACAGATACGCAGTATTTT. Translation: CATGQTDTQYF.

This chain uses TRBV7-9 with TRBJ2-7, with 7 bases fitting TRBD1. With 2 bases clipped from V and 1 base from J, the junction kept 5 bases outside the gene matches. The CDR3 is made up of 15 amino acids. CDR1 and CDR2 (germline): SEHNR, FQNEAQ (reference sequence). Here the CDR3 reads CASSLLGTVSYEQYF. DNA of the CDR3: TGTGCCAGCAGCTTATTGGGGACAGTATCCTACGAGCAGTACTTC.

In its sample, this clone was seen once. CDR3 in amino acids: CASGPVAGGQETQYF. For the CDR3, the DNA is TGCGCCAGCGGACCAGTAGCGGGGGGCCAAGAGACCCAGTACTTC. The rearrangement uses TRBV5-1 and TRBJ2-5, with TRBD2 matching over 10 bases. The CDR3 runs to 15 residues. The germline CDR1 and CDR2 sequences are SGHRS and YFSETQ. With V trimmed by 7 bases and J by 1 base, 7 bases remained unmatched.

This sequence joins TRBV19 and TRBJ2-3; a weak D match, TRBD1 (5 bases). The CDR3 has 13 amino acids. The V and J ends lost 5 bases and 3 bases respectively, with 9 bases between them. CDR1 LNHDA and CDR2 SQIVND come from the germline V gene (reference sequence). The CDR3 region has the DNA TGTGCCAGTAGTTACCACAGGACAGATACGCAGTATTTT. The encoded protein is CASSYHRTDTQYF.

This clone was observed once. The gene calls are TRBV28 and TRBJ1-5; no reliable D call. Trimming shortened V by 5 bases and J by 10 bases, and 12 bases separated the two germline ends. Per germline, CDR1 MDHEN and CDR2 SYDVKM. This CDR3 is built from 12 residues. The CDR3 nucleotides are TGTGCCAGCAGTCCCGGGTCTAGACCCCAGCATTTT. This codes for CASSPGSRPQHF. The complete variable domain, with remaining parts taken from reference TRBV28 and TRBJ1-5, reads DVKVTQSSRYLVKRTGEKVFLECVQDMDHENMFWYRQDPGLGLRLIYFSYDVKMKEKGDIPEGYSVSREKKERFSLILESASTNQTSMYLCASSPGSRPQHFGDGTRLSIL.

This chain joins TRBV6-5 and TRBJ2-5, with 7 bases identical to TRBD2. Unmatched junction bases numbered 5, after V lost 8 bases and J lost 5 bases. Germline V gene sequence: CDR1 MNHEY, CDR2 SVGAGI. The CDR3 extends over 12 amino acids. CDR3 loop: CASSWGGETQYF. The CDR3 coding sequence is TGTGCCAGCTCGTGGGGGGGGGAGACCCAGTACTTC.

The chain recombines TRBV7-8 with TRBJ1-3; a possible D gene is TRBD1 (6 bases). V was clipped by 2 bases and J by 0 bases, with 11 bases between them. The CDR3 has 16 amino acids. Germline V gives CDR1 SGHVS, CDR2 FQNEAQ. The CDR3 DNA reads as TGTGCCAGCAGCTTAAAAACAGGGAGCTCTGGAAACACCATATATTTT. This encodes CASSLKTGSSGNTIYF.

This chain links TRBV4-2 with TRBJ1-1; D remains ambiguous. Germline assignment: CDR1 LGHNA and CDR2 YNFKEQ. The CDR3 loop spans 15 amino acids. Trimming took 0 bases from V and 11 from J, leaving 19 bases between them. CDR3 residues: CASSQEERINTQAFF. The CDR3 DNA reads TGTGCCAGCAGCCAAGAGGAGAGGATCAACACTCAGGCTTTCTTT.

The chain links TRBV2 to TRBJ1-2; TRBD1 aligns across 9 bases. The junction had 3 bases not matched to a gene; V was cut back by 3 bases and J by 4 bases. The germline gives CDR1 SNHLY, CDR2 FYNNEI. CDR3 length: 14 residues. The CDR3 reads CASSENRGPYGYTF. In nucleotides, the CDR3 is TGTGCCAGCAGTGAGAACAGGGGGCCCTATGGCTACACCTTC.

The J gene is TRBJ2-5, the V gene TRBV28; D ambiguous. The V end was cut by 3 bases, the J end by 2 bases, with 10 bases between. Germline lookup yields CDR1 MDHEN and CDR2 SYDVKM. This CDR3 is 14 amino acids long. For the CDR3, the DNA is TGTGCCAGCAGTTTTTTGAGGAAACAAGAGACCCAGTACTTC. The encoded protein is CASSFLRKQETQYF.

The genes are TRBV25-1 and TRBJ1-1, with 9 bases fitting TRBD1. The CDR3 has 14 amino acids. With V trimmed by 5 bases and J by 7 bases, 8 bases remained unmatched. Germline CDR1 is MGHDK and CDR2 is SYGVNS. CDR3 in DNA: TGTGCCAGCAGTAGGGACAGGGAGGAAGGTGAAGCTTTCTTT. Residues: CASSRDREEGEAFF.

As concerns this clone: This CDR3 is also generated by other DNA sequences in the sample. This chain uses TRBV28 with TRBJ1-6; D unresolved. The germline CDR1 and CDR2 sequences are MDHEN and SYDVKM. Trimming shortened V by 4 bases and J by 0 bases, and 7 bases separated the two germline ends. CDR3 length: 15 residues. CDR3 sequence (DNA): TGTGCCAGCAGTTCGGAGAGCTCCTATAATTCACCCCTCCACTTT. Protein product: CASSSESSYNSPLHF.

The V call is TRBV30, the J call TRBJ1-4, with D possibly TRBD1 on 5 matching bases. The V end lost 1 base, the J end lost 5 bases, and 8 bases lay between the germline ends. Germline V lookup: CDR1 GTSNPN, CDR2 SVGIG (reference sequence). This CDR3 contains 13 residues. CDR3 sequence reads: CAWSGGGNEKLFF. CDR3 sequence (DNA): TGTGCCTGGAGTGGGGGGGGAAATGAAAAACTGTTTTTT. The entire variable domain, with the rest obtained from reference TRBV30 and TRBJ1-4, is as follows: SQTIHQWPATLVQPVGSPLSLECTVEGTSNPNLYWYRQAAGRGLQLLFYSVGIGQISSEVPQNLSASRPQDRQFILSSKKLLLSDSGFYLCAWSGGGNEKLFFGSGTQLSVL.

This chain joins TRBV7-6 and TRBJ2-3; 10 positions match TRBD2. Trimming cost V 1 base and J 2 bases; bases outside gene matches: 9. The CDR3 is 18 residues long. Germline lookup yields CDR1 SGHVS and CDR2 FNYEAQ. The CDR3 DNA sequence: TGTGCCAGCAGCTTAGGGTCTAGCGGGGGACATTCCACAGATACGCAGTATTTT. Translation gives CASSLGSSGGHSTDTQYF.

The gene calls are TRBV30 and TRBJ1-1, with a tentative D call TRBD1 (5 bases). Trimming left V 3 bases short and J 7 bases short, with 12 bases between. CDR3 length equals 12 residues. Germline CDR1 is GTSNPN and CDR2 is SVGIG (reference sequence). As DNA, the CDR3 is TGTGCCTGGAGCGCCGGGGGGGTTGAAGCTTTCTTT. It is translated as CAWSAGGVEAFF.

The V and J genes are TRBV21-1 and TRBJ1-2; the table's D call TRBD1 went unverified against the DNA. TRBV21-1 is described as a pseudogene. There are 14 residues in the CDR3. The CDR3 bases are TGTGCCAGCAGCTGCCTGACAGGGGGCCATGGCTACACCTTC. Protein product: CASSCLTGGHGYTF.

The chain is built from TRBV24-1 and TRBJ2-1; tentative D call: TRBD1 (5 bases). Looked up from germline, CDR1 is KGHDR and CDR2 is SFDVKD. With 2 bases removed from V and 7 bases from J, the gap between germline ends came to 8 bases. The CDR3 is made up of 13 amino acids. Here the CDR3 DNA reads TGTGCCACCAGTGATTACAGGATGAATGAGCAGTTCTTC. Residues: CATSDYRMNEQFF.

This clone was observed a few times. The rearrangement links TRBV30 to TRBJ1-1; D unclear. This CDR3 is 15 amino acids long. Trimming removed 0 bases at V and 4 bases at J, with 15 bases between. Germline CDR1 and CDR2: GTSNPN and SVGIG (reference sequence). The CDR3 here is CAWSVRRSTPTEAFF. In nucleotides, the CDR3 is TGTGCCTGGAGTGTACGGAGGAGTACCCCCACTGAAGCTTTCTTT.

This chain links TRBV5-5 with TRBJ2-1; D is undetermined. The CDR3 has 14 residues. The V end was cut by 4 bases, the J end by 12 bases, with 20 bases between. Germline CDR1 is SGHKS and CDR2 is YYEKEE (reference sequence). The CDR3 sequence is CASSQVGFSSPQFF. CDR3 DNA: TGTGCCAGCAGCCAGGTAGGCTTCTCTTCCCCGCAGTTCTTC.

In this sample, this clone turned up once. The CDR3, as DNA: TGCGCCAGCAGCAGGGGGAACACCGGGGAGCTGTTTTTT. Protein sequence: CASSRGNTGELFF. The chain carries TRBV5-1 and TRBJ2-2; perhaps TRBD1 as D (5 bases). This CDR3 is built from 13 residues. V was trimmed by 4 bases and J by 1 base, leaving 5 bases between them. CDR1 is SGHRS, CDR2 YFSETQ, per germline.

Note on this clone: The sample contains more than one DNA sequence encoding this CDR3. The chain couples TRBV20-1 to TRBJ2-3; tentatively, D is TRBD2 (5 bases). The V and J ends lost 3 bases and 0 bases respectively, with 10 bases between them. The CDR3 is made up of 14 amino acids. Germline CDR1 DFQATT, CDR2 SNEGSKA (reference sequence). In DNA, the CDR3 is TGCAGTGCTAGTCCCGGGGTTAGCACAGATACGCAGTATTTT. It codes for CSASPGVSTDTQYF.

To note about this clone: Other DNA sequences in this sample translate to the same CDR3. The chain has TRBV6-6 and TRBJ2-7; D is ambiguous. The germline V gene has CDR1 MNHNY and CDR2 SVGAGI (reference sequence). This CDR3 contains 15 residues. Trimming removed 0 bases at V and 3 bases at J, with 12 bases between. The CDR3 loop is CASSYSPSQRYEQYF. DNA of the CDR3: TGTGCCAGCAGTTACTCGCCTAGTCAACGCTACGAGCAGTACTTC.

The J gene is TRBJ2-4, the V gene TRBV10-2, with TRBD2 matching 8 bases. Trimming at V came to 7 bases and at J to 2 bases, leaving 10 bases not matched to a gene. Germline V gene sequence: CDR1 WSHSY, CDR2 SAAADI. The CDR3 contains 16 residues. CDR3 sequence: CASTIGGGWSKNIQYF. The DNA of the CDR3 is TGCGCCAGCACTATCGGGGGGGGCTGGTCCAAAAACATTCAGTACTTC.

The chain recombines TRBV11-2 with TRBJ2-7; 7 bases match TRBD2. CDR1 is SGHAT, CDR2 FQNNGV, per germline. This CDR3 has 14 amino acids. Trimming cost V 3 bases and J 2 bases; bases outside gene matches: 4. The CDR3 here is CASSFAGLAYEQYF. DNA for the CDR3: TGTGCCAGCAGCTTCGCAGGACTAGCCTACGAGCAGTACTTC. The whole variable domain, filled in from reference TRBV11-2 and TRBJ2-7, reads EAGVAQSPRYKIIEKRQSVAFWCNPISGHATLYWYQQILGQGPKLLIQFQNNGVVDDSQLPKDRFSAERLKGVDSTLKIQPAKLEDSAVYLCASSFAGLAYEQYFGPGTRLTVT.

The rearrangement uses TRBV19 and TRBJ2-1, with 11 bases that match TRBD2. This CDR3 has 14 residues. Germline CDR1 is LNHDA and CDR2 is SQIVND (reference sequence). V was pared by 8 bases and J by 4 bases, with 4 bases of the junction left unmatched. The CDR3 protein is CASSTSGVYNEQFF. In DNA form, the CDR3 reads TGTGCCAGTTCGACTAGCGGGGTTTACAATGAGCAGTTCTTC.

The gene calls are TRBV7-8 and TRBJ1-2; no definite D call. V was trimmed by 9 bases and J by 0 bases, leaving 17 bases between them. Germline CDR1 is SGHVS and CDR2 is FQNEAQ. The CDR3 is made up of 15 amino acids. For the CDR3, the DNA is TGTGCCAGTAAAATAGCCCCGACGGCTAACTATGGCTACACCTTC. It translates to CASKIAPTANYGYTF.

The CDR3 DNA reads as TGTGCCAGCAGTGTCCAGGGGGTGGTCACTGAAGCTTTCTTT. Its translation: CASSVQGVVTEAFF. The rearrangement uses TRBV2 and TRBJ1-1; 7 bases fit TRBD1. Trimming cost V 4 bases and J 4 bases; bases outside gene matches: 6. CDR3 length: 14 residues. The germline gives CDR1 SNHLY, CDR2 FYNNEI.